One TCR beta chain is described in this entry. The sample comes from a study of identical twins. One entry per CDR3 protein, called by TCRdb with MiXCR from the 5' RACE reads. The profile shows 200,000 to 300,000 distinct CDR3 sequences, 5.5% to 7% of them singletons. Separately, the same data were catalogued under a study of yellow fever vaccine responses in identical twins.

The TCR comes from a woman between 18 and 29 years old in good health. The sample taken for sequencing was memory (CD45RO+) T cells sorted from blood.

The CDR3: CATTRLVQETQYF. The CDR3 nucleotides are TGTGCCACCACGCGGCTGGTCCAAGAGACCCAGTACTTC. This sequence joins TRBV28 and TRBJ2-5; no firm D call. The V end was cut by 10 bases, the J end by 1 base, with 13 bases between. Germline V gives CDR1 MDHEN, CDR2 SYDVKM. The length of the CDR3 is 13 residues.